These 30 T cell receptor beta chains were sequenced from one sample in a study of T cells expressing NK-cell markers. TCRdb re-called the 5' RACE reads and gives one entry per CDR3 protein, without DNA. This table holds fewer than 400,000 distinct CDR3 sequences. Sample: blood T cells: a sorted CD56 or NKG2C T cell subset, CD4+ or CD8+ T cells, or bulk PBMC T cells (not recorded which). These receptors all stem from a woman aged 50 to 65 in good health.

V is TRBV19 and J is TRBJ2-7; the TRBD1 assignment by TCRdb is unverifiable without DNA. The CDR3 runs 15 residues. CDR1 is LNHDA, CDR2 SQIVND, per germline (reference sequence). CDR3 region: CASSVTGGEVYEQYF.

This rearrangement joins TRBV18 to TRBJ2-1; absent DNA, TCRdb's TRBD2 call cannot be checked. The germline gives CDR1 KGHSH, CDR2 LQKENI. CDR3 size: 15 residues. The chain's CDR3 is CASSPGRGLYNEQFF.

The CDR3 loop reads CASSLSTGVRGYTF. The chain carries TRBV5-1 and TRBJ1-2; TCRdb's assignment of TRBD1 cannot be checked, as there is no DNA. The CDR3 totals 14 residues. CDR1 is SGHRS, CDR2 YFSETQ, per germline.

The CDR3: CASSSGTGTEQPQHF. The chain uses TRBV12-3 or TRBV12-4 and TRBJ1-5; TCRdb reports TRBD1, a call that lacks DNA to check it against. This CDR3 comprises 15 residues.

The chain carries TRBV6-5 and TRBJ2-1; the D call of TRBD1 rests on TCRdb alone, since no DNA is present to check it. From germline, CDR1 is MNHEY and CDR2 SVGAGI. The CDR3 loop spans 12 amino acids. The chain's CDR3 is CASSSRSHEQFF.

The chain carries TRBV5-1 and TRBJ2-1. The CDR3 spans 11 residues. Germline V gene lookup returns CDR1 SGHRS and CDR2 YFSETQ. The CDR3 loop is CASSTDSEQFF.

J is TRBJ1-6 and V is TRBV25-1; as DNA is missing, the TRBD1 call by TCRdb cannot be tested. Germline CDR1 reads MGHDK; CDR2 reads SYGVNS. The CDR3 runs 12 residues. CDR3: CASSLPGKPLHF.

This rearrangement joins TRBV24-1 to TRBJ2-3; without DNA, the TCRdb call of TRBD1 cannot be checked. CDR1 is KGHDR and CDR2 is SFDVKD in the germline V gene. This CDR3 comprises 16 residues. The CDR3 loop is CATSDRGLGSTDTQYF.

The chain couples TRBV12-3 or TRBV12-4 to TRBJ1-1; the TRBD1 assignment by TCRdb is unverifiable without DNA. This CDR3 has 14 residues. CDR3 sequence reads: CASSLDRGLTEAFF.

This chain connects TRBV11-2 to TRBJ1-1; the TCRdb call, TRBD1, lacks DNA for checking. Germline lookup yields CDR1 SGHAT and CDR2 FQNNGV. The length of the CDR3 is 16 residues. CDR3 residues: CASNSLSGTSNTEAFF.

The rearrangement links TRBV4-1 to TRBJ2-7; TCRdb gives TRBD2 as the D gene, but with no DNA this cannot be confirmed. This CDR3 is built from 13 residues. Germline V gives CDR1 MGHRA, CDR2 YSYEKL. This CDR3 reads CASSPGLHYEQYF.

CDR3 protein: CASSWGGGPGELFF. The chain has TRBV12-3 or TRBV12-4 and TRBJ2-2; TCRdb proposes TRBD2, but this gene call is untestable without DNA. This CDR3 comprises 14 residues.

The V and J genes are TRBV29-1 and TRBJ2-3; TCRdb's assignment of TRBD1 cannot be checked, as there is no DNA. Germline V gene sequence: CDR1 SQVTM, CDR2 ANQGSEA. The CDR3 is 14 residues long. The CDR3 reads CSVEGTGGTDTQYF.

The chain carries TRBV29-1 and TRBJ1-2; TCRdb indicates TRBD1, and absent DNA this call remains unverified. This CDR3 is built from 13 residues. Germline values: CDR1 SQVTM, CDR2 ANQGSEA. CDR3 protein: CSGSGGRGYGYTF.

The chain combines TRBV6-2 or TRBV6-3 with TRBJ2-1; the TCRdb call, TRBD2, lacks DNA for checking. Per germline, CDR1 MNHEY and CDR2 SVGEGT. There are 12 residues in the CDR3. This chain's CDR3 is CASSQIAGEVFF.

The rearrangement links TRBV12-3 or TRBV12-4 to TRBJ2-3; the TCRdb call, TRBD2, lacks DNA for checking. This CDR3 contains 17 residues. The CDR3 loop reads CASTYRGTSGRGKTQYF.

The V and J genes are TRBV5-1 and TRBJ2-7; the TCRdb call, TRBD1, lacks DNA for checking. Germline V CDR1 and CDR2: SGHRS, YFSETQ. This CDR3 contains 16 residues. CDR3 region: CASSFYPGTVSYEQYF. Looking up the rest from reference TRBV5-1 and TRBJ2-7 gives the full variable domain: KAGVTQTPRYLIKTRGQQVTLSCSPISGHRSVSWYQQTPGQGLQFLFEYFSETQRNKGNFPGRFSGRQFSNSRSEMNVSTLELGDSALYLCASSFYPGTVSYEQYFGPGTRLTVT.

The chain uses TRBV7-3 and TRBJ1-1; absent DNA, TCRdb's TRBD1 call cannot be checked. This CDR3 spans 13 amino acids. Per the germline V gene, CDR1 is SGHTA and CDR2 is FQGTGA. This chain's CDR3 is CASSLSGQGVAFF.

V and J are TRBV5-5 and TRBJ2-6. CDR3 size: 15 residues. The germline V gene encodes CDR1 SGHKS and CDR2 YYEKEE (reference sequence). CDR3 in amino acids: CASSLPRSGANVLTF.

CDR3 protein: CASSDVSSNQPQHF. V is TRBV25-1 and J is TRBJ1-5. This CDR3 region has 14 residues. The V gene's germline CDR1 is MGHDK and CDR2 SYGVNS. Variable domain in full (rest from reference TRBV25-1 and TRBJ1-5): EADIYQTPRYLVIGTGKKITLECSQTMGHDKMYWYQQDPGMELHLIHYSYGVNSTEKGDLSSESTVSRIRTEHFPLTLESARPSHTSQYLCASSDVSSNQPQHFGDGTRLSIL.

V gene TRBV18 combines with J gene TRBJ1-4; lacking DNA, the TRBD1 call made by TCRdb goes unchecked. The length of the CDR3 is 15 residues. Germline V gene sequence: CDR1 KGHSH, CDR2 LQKENI. This CDR3 reads CASSPPEGLAEKLFF. Drawing the rest from reference TRBV18 and TRBJ1-4, the complete variable domain is NAGVMQNPRHLVRRRGQEARLRCSPMKGHSHVYWYRQLPEEGLKFMVYLQKENIIDESGMPKERFSAEFPKEGPSILRIQQVVRGDSAAYFCASSPPEGLAEKLFFGSGTQLSVL.

The CDR3 sequence: CASSNNEGEWNEQFF. The chain has TRBV7-3 and TRBJ2-1; the TCRdb call, TRBD2, lacks DNA for checking. The CDR3 has 15 residues. The germline gives CDR1 SGHTA, CDR2 FQGTGA.

V is TRBV7-9 and J is TRBJ1-4; lacking DNA, the TRBD1 call made by TCRdb goes unchecked. Germline CDR1 is SEHNR and CDR2 is FQNEAQ (reference sequence). This CDR3 spans 12 amino acids. CDR3 sequence: CASSPGSEKLFF.

This sequence joins TRBV20-1 and TRBJ2-7; checking the TCRdb D call of TRBD1 is not possible without DNA. Per the germline V gene, CDR1 is DFQATT and CDR2 is SNEGSKA (reference sequence). This CDR3 is 14 amino acids long. CDR3 loop: CSAGGQASSYEQYF.

The chain carries TRBV20-1 and TRBJ2-5; without DNA, the TCRdb call of TRBD2 cannot be checked. The CDR3 spans 16 residues. Per the germline V gene, CDR1 is DFQATT and CDR2 is SNEGSKA (reference sequence). The CDR3 reads CSAREASGRVTETQYF.

The chain combines TRBV7-8 with TRBJ2-5; absent DNA, TCRdb's TRBD1 call cannot be checked. Germline CDR1 reads SGHVS; CDR2 reads FQNEAQ. The CDR3 has 14 amino acids. The CDR3 sequence: CASRRTGEGETQYF.

This CDR3 reads CASSQDLGLPGREQYF. The J gene is TRBJ2-7, the V gene TRBV3-1; TCRdb outputs TRBD1, but without DNA this stays unchecked. Germline loops: CDR1 LGHDT, CDR2 YNNKEL (reference sequence). The CDR3 contains 16 residues.

This chain joins TRBV5-1 and TRBJ1-5; TCRdb's assignment of TRBD1 cannot be checked, as there is no DNA. Germline V lookup: CDR1 SGHRS, CDR2 YFSETQ. This CDR3 is 14 amino acids long. CDR3 sequence: CASSSDPGDQPQHF.

CDR3: CASSLASVGLAGEREQFF. The chain combines TRBV12-3 or TRBV12-4 with TRBJ2-1; with no DNA, the TCRdb D assignment of TRBD2 cannot be verified. This CDR3 region has 18 residues.

The rearrangement links TRBV18 to TRBJ2-7; TCRdb indicates TRBD1, and absent DNA this call remains unverified. This CDR3 comprises 15 residues. In germline, CDR1 is KGHSH, CDR2 LQKENI. CDR3 residues: CASSPRDAISYEQYF.